These 9 T cell receptor beta chains were sequenced from one sample in a study of T cells in Graves' hyperthyroidism and ophthalmopathy. From RNA transcripts, TCR beta CDR3 regions were amplified. A set of HTBI primers served as the primers for a first-round RT-PCR of the TCR CDR3. TCRdb re-analysed the multiplex PCR reads in MiXCR, keeping a single row per CDR3 protein. Here the sample spans fewer than 450,000 distinct CDR3 sequences, around 18% being singletons. Sequencing input: blood. The receptors shown here come from a man younger than 30 with Graves' ophthalmopathy.

This clonotype has just a few counts. A single base separates this from a much larger clone, so it may be a read error. The J gene is TRBJ1-4, the V gene TRBV2, with a possible D match to TRBD1 (5 bases). Germline CDR1 reads SNHLY; CDR2 reads FYNNEI. This CDR3 has 16 amino acids. CDR3 DNA: TGTGCCAGCAGCGATCAGGGAGGTGGGACTAATGAAAAACTGCTTTTT. This sequence encodes CASSDQGGGTNEKLLF.

V usage is TRBV7-6 and J usage is TRBJ2-3; D is perhaps TRBD2 (7 bases). Trimming pared 2 bases from V and 5 bases from J, leaving 23 bases between. This CDR3 is built from 18 residues. In germline, CDR1 is SGHVS, CDR2 FNYEAQ. This CDR3 is CASSLRGGLAALRDTQYF. The CDR3 DNA reads as TGTGCCAGCAGCTTAAGGGGGGGGCTAGCGGCGTTACGAGATACGCAGTATTTT. Supplemented by reference TRBV7-6 and TRBJ2-3, the full variable domain reads GAGVSQSPRYKVTKRGQDVALRCDPISGHVSLYWYRQALGQGPEFLTYFNYEAQQDKSGLPNDRFSAERPEGSISTLTIQRTEQRDSAMYRCASSLRGGLAALRDTQYFGPGTRLTVL.

This clonotype came up once. This may come from a read error, since a much larger clone is one base off. The rearrangement joins TRBV7-9 to TRBJ2-5; D might be TRBD2 (6 bases). Germline V lookup: CDR1 SEHNR, CDR2 FQNEAQ (reference sequence). This CDR3 has 15 residues. Here the CDR3 DNA reads TGTGCCAGCAGCCCGTGGGACTTCGCCGGAGAGGCCCAGTACTTC. Translating it yields CASSPWDFAGEAQYF.

This rearrangement joins TRBV10-3 to TRBJ1-4; D is undetermined. The CDR3 spans 14 residues. Trimming shortened V by 6 bases and J by 3 bases, and 11 bases separated the two germline ends. Germline lookup yields CDR1 ENHRY and CDR2 SYGVKD. In DNA form, the CDR3 reads TGTGCCATCAGCGGTGGGAGAGCTAATGAAAAACTGTTTTTT. It specifies CAISGGRANEKLFF.

This clonotype was picked up many times. The V gene is TRBV2, the J gene TRBJ2-3, with a possible D match to TRBD2 (6 bases). With 5 bases removed from V and 2 bases from J, the gap between germline ends came to 14 bases. The CDR3 is made up of 15 amino acids. Germline V gene lookup returns CDR1 SNHLY and CDR2 FYNNEI. CDR3 nucleotide sequence: TGTGCCAGCAGTAAAGGCGGGGCGATCACAGATACGCAGTATTTT. Residues: CASSKGGAITDTQYF.

The chain links TRBV9 to TRBJ2-3; 9 positions match TRBD2. The CDR3 spans 14 residues. The germline CDR1 and CDR2 sequences are SGDLS and YYNGEE. The ends lost 3 bases at V and 4 bases at J; junction bases unmatched: 3. The CDR3: CASSAAGGADTQYF. In nucleotides, the CDR3 is TGTGCCAGCAGCGCAGCGGGGGGCGCAGATACGCAGTATTTT.

The chain uses TRBV2 and TRBJ1-4; TRBD1 agrees at 10 bases. J gave up 1 base and V 3 bases, and 2 bases lay outside the gene matches. CDR1 and CDR2 (germline): SNHLY, FYNNEI. This CDR3 comprises 16 residues. This CDR3 is CASSDRDRGTNEKLFF. CDR3 sequence (DNA): TGTGCCAGCAGTGACCGGGACAGGGGAACTAATGAAAAACTGTTTTTT.

This clonotype has at least ten counts. This chain uses TRBV7-3 with TRBJ2-3; TRBD2 aligns across 8 bases. Germline lookup yields CDR1 SGHTA and CDR2 FQGTGA. The CDR3 runs 12 residues. With 5 bases clipped from V and 8 bases from J, the junction kept 3 bases outside the gene matches. DNA of the CDR3: TGTGCCAGCAGCATCCGGGGGGGTACGCAGTATTTT. Translated: CASSIRGGTQYF.

Comment on this clonotype: Being one base from a much bigger clone, this may be a read error. This rearrangement joins TRBV12-3 or TRBV12-4 to TRBJ2-7; TRBD1 or TRBD2 may be the D gene (5 bases each). The CDR3 runs to 14 residues. Trimming shortened V by 8 bases and J by 3 bases, and 17 bases separated the two germline ends. This chain's CDR3 is CASGRGSQHYEQYF. In nucleotides, the CDR3 is TGTGCCAGCGGCCGGGGCAGCCAACACTACGAGCAGTACTTC.